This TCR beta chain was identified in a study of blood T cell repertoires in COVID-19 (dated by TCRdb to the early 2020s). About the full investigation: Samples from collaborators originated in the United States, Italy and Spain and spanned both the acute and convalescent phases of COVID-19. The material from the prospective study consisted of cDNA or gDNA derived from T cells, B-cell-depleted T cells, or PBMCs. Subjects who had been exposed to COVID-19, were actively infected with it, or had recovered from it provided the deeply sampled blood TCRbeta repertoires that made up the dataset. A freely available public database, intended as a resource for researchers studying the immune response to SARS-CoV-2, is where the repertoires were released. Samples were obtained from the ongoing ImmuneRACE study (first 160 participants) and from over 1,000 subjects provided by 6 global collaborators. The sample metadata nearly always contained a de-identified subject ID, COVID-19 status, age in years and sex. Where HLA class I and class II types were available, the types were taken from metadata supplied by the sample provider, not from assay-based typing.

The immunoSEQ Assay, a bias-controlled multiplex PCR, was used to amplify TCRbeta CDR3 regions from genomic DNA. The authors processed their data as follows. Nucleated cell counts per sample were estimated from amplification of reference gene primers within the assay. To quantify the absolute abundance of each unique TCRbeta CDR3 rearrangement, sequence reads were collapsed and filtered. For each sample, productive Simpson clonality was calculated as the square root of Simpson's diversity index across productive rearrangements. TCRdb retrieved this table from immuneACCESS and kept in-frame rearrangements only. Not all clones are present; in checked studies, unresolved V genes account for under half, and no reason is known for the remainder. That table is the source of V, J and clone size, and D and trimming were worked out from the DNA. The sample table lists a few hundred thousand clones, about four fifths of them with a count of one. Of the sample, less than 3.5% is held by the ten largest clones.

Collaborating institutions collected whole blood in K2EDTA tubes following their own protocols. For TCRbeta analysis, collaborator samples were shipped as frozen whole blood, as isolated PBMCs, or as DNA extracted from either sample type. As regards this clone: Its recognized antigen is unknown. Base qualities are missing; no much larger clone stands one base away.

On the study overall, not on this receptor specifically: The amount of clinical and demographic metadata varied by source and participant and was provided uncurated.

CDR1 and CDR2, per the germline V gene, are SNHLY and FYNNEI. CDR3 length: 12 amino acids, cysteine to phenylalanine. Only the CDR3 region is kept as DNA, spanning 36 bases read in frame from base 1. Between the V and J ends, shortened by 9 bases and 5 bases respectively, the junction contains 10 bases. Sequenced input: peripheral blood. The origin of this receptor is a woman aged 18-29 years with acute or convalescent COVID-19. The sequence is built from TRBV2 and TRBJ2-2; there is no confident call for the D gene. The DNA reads TGTGCCAGGAAGTCGGAGACCGGGGAGCTGTTTTTT. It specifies CARKSETGELFF.